The following is a T cell receptor beta chain sequence with its context. This clonotype was counted a few times. Its antigen is still unknown. It has no much larger one-base neighbor in the sample; base qualities were not kept. The library came from PCR. For sequencing, an Illumina HiSeq 2500 was employed. TCR libraries were prepared with molecular barcoding, using unique molecular identifiers to normalize TCRbeta repertoire quantification. TCRdb applied fastp at Q25 and MiXCR to the public reads, then kept only in-frame beta chains. Rows matching on CDR3 protein sequence are summarized as one entry with the most common DNA and genes. This sample holds roughly 220,000 distinct CDR3 sequences; around 9.2% were observed only once. The top ten hold roughly a third of the sample. V sheds 0 bases and J sheds 1 base, leaving 6 bases between their ends. From its cysteine to its phenylalanine, the CDR3 spans 15 amino acids. Only CDR3 DNA is held: 45 bases, read in frame from base 1. CDR1 and CDR2 are read off the germline V gene as LGHNA and YSLEER.

These data originate in a study of T-cell reconstitution after alpha-beta-depleted transplantation in children (dated by TCRdb to the mid-2010s). About the full investigation: T-cell immune reconstitution after TCRalphabeta/CD19-depleted allogeneic hematopoietic cell transplantation in children was quantitatively tracked in the study by means of TCR repertoire profiling. Findings and caveats that apply to the study as a whole: In some patients, high TCRbeta diversity at day 60 was attributed to recipient T cells and intrathymic progenitors that had survived conditioning. About two months after transplant, the apparently early recovery of alphabetaT-cell counts reportedly depended on just several hundred clones that had expanded rapidly and came from non-depleted graft cells. Over subsequent months, a decline in hyperexpanded clone frequencies was noted, and after one year, T-cell counts and TCRbeta diversity were mostly ascribed to newly produced T cells.

In the paper's terms, the treatment or condition label means: allogeneic hematopoietic cell transplantation with graft depleted of TCRalphabeta T cells and CD19 B cells. Transplant recipients were children who received TCRalphabeta/CD19-depleted allogeneic hematopoietic cell grafts. This chain joins TRBV4-3 to TRBJ2-2, with the D segment identity uncertain. The source is a male patient between 2 and 10 years old who had a stem cell transplant for acute myeloid leukemia, so the T cells may come from the graft donor. The specimen was PBMCs, mostly from graft donor cells, collected 360 days after TCRalphabeta/CD19-depleted stem cell transplant. This receptor has the CDR3 CASSQDSGNTGELFF. The bases read TGCGCCAGCAGCCAAGACTCGGGGAACACCGGGGAGCTGTTTTTT.